What follows are 30 T cell receptor beta chains derived from one specimen sequenced in a study of T-cell reconstitution after alpha-beta-depleted transplantation in children. Library preparation (for TCRbeta) was performed with unique molecular identifiers. TCRdb called the PCR reads again in MiXCR, with one record for every CDR3 protein. The sample includes about 590,000 distinct CDR3 sequences, 10% to 15% seen only once; the top ten take 2% to 2.5%. Sequencing was performed on PBMCs, mostly from graft donor cells, taken 360 days after TCRalphabeta/CD19-depleted stem cell transplant. These TCRs come from a male patient aged 10 to 17 who had a stem cell transplant for acute myeloid leukemia, so the T cells may come from the graft donor.

Worth noting for this clonotype: A much more abundant neighbour one base away suggests this may be a read error. J is TRBJ2-3 and V is TRBV29-1; D call uncertain. This CDR3 spans 11 amino acids. V shed 8 bases and J shed 6 bases, with 12 bases lying between them. Germline V CDR1 and CDR2: SQVTM, ANQGSEA. The CDR3: CSTLVVDTQYF. In DNA, the CDR3 is TGCAGCACCCTGGTCGTCGATACGCAGTATTTT.

This clonotype was seen many times. The chain uses TRBV7-3 and TRBJ1-1; perhaps TRBD1 as D (6 bases). Germline values: CDR1 SGHTA, CDR2 FQGTGA. This CDR3 has 15 amino acids. V lost 0 bases and J lost 4, with 12 bases in between. CDR3 nucleotide sequence: TGTGCCAGCAGCTTAACGCCGGGAGGGGGCACTGAAGCTTTCTTT. Translating gives CASSLTPGGGTEAFF. Full variable domain (missing parts from reference TRBV7-3 and TRBJ1-1): GAGVSQTPSNKVTEKGKYVELRCDPISGHTALYWYRQSLGQGPEFLIYFQGTGAADDSGLPNDRFFAVRPEGSVSTLKIQRTERGDSAVYLCASSLTPGGGTEAFFGQGTRLTVV.

The genes are TRBV14 and TRBJ1-6; no reliable D call. The length of the CDR3 is 16 residues. Germline CDR1 and CDR2: SGHDN and FVKESK. V was shortened by 5 bases and J by 7 bases, with 18 bases between the two germline ends. The DNA of the CDR3 is TGTGCCAGCAGCTTTACCGGAGTGCTCAGGAATTCACCCCTCCACTTT. As protein: CASSFTGVLRNSPLHF.

In this sample, this clonotype turned up once. The chain combines TRBV30 with TRBJ2-7; 9 bases fit TRBD1. The V gene's germline CDR1 is GTSNPN and CDR2 SVGIG (reference sequence). The J segment lost 2 bases and the V segment lost 3 bases, leaving 11 bases of the junction unmatched. The CDR3 has 16 residues. DNA of the CDR3: TGTGCCTGGAGCGCAGACACAGGGGGCACCCCCTACGAGCAGTACTTC. Translation gives CAWSADTGGTPYEQYF.

This clonotype was recorded at least ten times. The rearrangement links TRBV20-1 to TRBJ2-1; 13 bases align to TRBD2. Looked up from germline, CDR1 is DFQATT and CDR2 is SNEGSKA (reference sequence). This CDR3 spans 15 amino acids. Trimming at V came to 0 bases and at J to 8 bases, leaving 4 bases not matched to a gene. The CDR3 DNA is TGCAGTGCTAGAGACAGGACTAGCGGGAGCTATGAGCAGTTCTTC. It is translated as CSARDRTSGSYEQFF.

This clonotype was counted only a few times. The genes are TRBV15 and TRBJ1-2, with 7 bases aligning to TRBD1. The V gene's germline CDR1 is LNHNV and CDR2 YYDKDF (reference sequence). The V segment lost 1 base and the J segment 8 bases; nucleotides outside the gene matches: 4. The CDR3 has 13 residues. As DNA, the CDR3 is TGTGCCACCAGCAGAGCAGGGGGTTACGGCTACACCTTC. It yields the protein CATSRAGGYGYTF.

This clonotype occurred many times. The chain has TRBV20-1 and TRBJ2-5; possibly TRBD1 or TRBD2 for D (5 bases each). The CDR3 covers 15 residues. Germline CDR1 reads DFQATT; CDR2 reads SNEGSKA (reference sequence). Trimming pared 1 base from V and 5 bases from J, leaving 17 bases between. CDR3 residues: CSARAAGTPWETQYF. For the CDR3, the DNA is TGCAGTGCTAGAGCCGCAGGGACGCCCTGGGAGACCCAGTACTTC.

The chain combines TRBV20-1 with TRBJ2-2; 8 positions match TRBD2. The ends lost 0 bases at V and 2 bases at J; junction bases unmatched: 11. CDR1 and CDR2 (germline): DFQATT, SNEGSKA (reference sequence). This CDR3 has 18 residues. Here the CDR3 reads CSARDAGTRGLNTGELFF. CDR3 coding DNA: TGCAGTGCTAGAGACGCCGGGACTAGGGGATTAAACACCGGGGAGCTGTTTTTT.

In its sample, this clonotype was seen many times. The V and J genes are TRBV29-1 and TRBJ2-7; 12 bases line up with TRBD1. V gave up 1 base and J gave up 7 bases; unmatched junction bases: 11. The germline V gene has CDR1 SQVTM and CDR2 ANQGSEA. CDR3 length: 16 residues. CDR3 DNA sequence: TGCAGCGTTGAAGTTGAAGCGGGACAGGGGGCGCAGGAGCAGTACTTC. The encoded protein is CSVEVEAGQGAQEQYF.

This clonotype was counted ten times or more. The chain combines TRBV28 with TRBJ2-2, with D unresolved. Germline CDR1 is MDHEN and CDR2 is SYDVKM. Trimming stripped 7 bases from V and 4 bases from J, with 10 bases between. CDR3 length: 13 amino acids. CDR3 amino acids: CASTPRFTGELFF. The CDR3 DNA reads TGTGCCAGCACCCCCAGATTCACCGGGGAGCTGTTTTTT.

This chain connects TRBV6-2 or TRBV6-3 to TRBJ2-1, with TRBD1 matching 9 bases. The CDR3 has 16 residues. The germline V gene has CDR1 MNHEY and CDR2 SVGEGT. The V segment lost 6 bases and the J segment 3 bases; nucleotides outside the gene matches: 9. CDR3 nucleotides: TGTGCCAGCAGCCCAGGGACAGGGAGCCGCTACAATGAGCAGTTCTTC. This encodes CASSPGTGSRYNEQFF.

J is TRBJ2-1 and V is TRBV3-1; TRBD2 matches 8 bases. The J segment lost 6 bases and the V segment lost 4 bases, leaving 8 bases of the junction unmatched. The length of the CDR3 is 15 residues. Germline CDR1 and CDR2: LGHDT and YNNKEL (reference sequence). CDR3: CASSLTGTRGNEQFF. The CDR3, as DNA: TGTGCCAGCAGCCTTACCGGGACTAGGGGCAATGAGCAGTTCTTC.

This clonotype was seen only a few times. V is TRBV11-2 and J is TRBJ2-7; D might be TRBD1 (6 bases). This CDR3 is 15 amino acids long. From germline, CDR1 is SGHAT and CDR2 FQNNGV. The germline V and J ends were trimmed by 0 bases and 4 bases, with 13 bases remaining between them. This CDR3 is CASSLDAGEAYEQYF. The CDR3 region has the DNA TGTGCCAGCAGCTTAGATGCAGGGGAAGCATACGAGCAGTACTTC.

This clonotype was seen ten or more times. The chain couples TRBV14 to TRBJ2-3; the D gene could be TRBD1 or TRBD2 (5 bases each). The CDR3 extends over 17 amino acids. Germline assignment: CDR1 SGHDN and CDR2 FVKESK. V was cut by 4 bases and J by 1 base, with 18 bases left in between. This chain's CDR3 is CASSLYLGETGTDTQYF. Written as DNA, the CDR3 is TGTGCCAGCAGCCTTTATCTGGGGGAAACTGGCACAGATACGCAGTATTTT.

This clonotype has only a few counts. The V and J genes are TRBV20-1 and TRBJ2-1; the D gene is possibly TRBD2 (5 bases). There are 13 residues in the CDR3. V was cut by 6 bases and J by 8 bases, with 17 bases left in between. CDR1 and CDR2 (germline): DFQATT, SNEGSKA (reference sequence). The CDR3 region has the DNA TGCAGTGCCAAGCTAGCCGGAGAGTATGAGCAGTTCTTC. This translates into CSAKLAGEYEQFF.

This clonotype was seen many times. CDR3 amino acids: CASSPQGASGNTIYF. The CDR3 nucleotides read TGTGCCAGCAGTCCACAGGGAGCCTCTGGAAACACCATATATTTT. The chain couples TRBV12-3 or TRBV12-4 to TRBJ1-3; D might be TRBD1 (6 bases). The CDR3 sequence is 15 residues long. V was clipped by 5 bases and J by 0 bases, with 11 bases between them.

This clonotype came up a few times. This chain joins TRBV5-1 and TRBJ2-3; possible D gene TRBD2, 5 bases. The CDR3 has 17 amino acids. In germline, CDR1 is SGHRS, CDR2 YFSETQ. Between the trimmed V and J ends, which lost 0 bases and 2 bases, there was a span of 16 bases. The CDR3: CASSLESGKPSTDTQYF. CDR3 bases: TGCGCCAGCAGCTTGGAGTCGGGGAAACCTTCCACAGATACGCAGTATTTT.

This chain uses TRBV4-1 with TRBJ2-3; 7 positions agree with TRBD2. Per germline, CDR1 MGHRA and CDR2 YSYEKL. V shed 1 base and J 1 base; nucleotides not matched to a gene: 8. The CDR3 spans 17 residues. This chain's CDR3 is CASSQVEAGAGTDTQYF. CDR3 DNA sequence: TGCGCCAGCAGCCAAGTTGAGGCGGGAGCTGGCACAGATACGCAGTATTTT.

This clonotype was detected ten times or more. This sequence joins TRBV28 and TRBJ2-1; 9 bases map to TRBD2. After removal of 5 bases from V and 5 bases from J, the junction contained 10 bases not matched to a gene. The V gene's germline CDR1 is MDHEN and CDR2 SYDVKM. The CDR3 covers 16 residues. CDR3 loop: CASSQLSGRSDNEQFF. In nucleotides, the CDR3 is TGTGCCAGCAGTCAATTAAGCGGGAGGAGCGACAATGAGCAGTTCTTC.

On this clonotype: Germline is not matched at one junction end, which may reflect a read error. The gene calls are TRBV16 and TRBJ2-2; D is unresolved. Per the germline V gene, CDR1 is KGHSY and CDR2 is FQNENV. The CDR3 has 16 residues. The CDR3 protein is CGSSQSLVRYTGELFF. The DNA of the CDR3 is TGTGGCAGCAGCCAATCGCTTGTCAGGTACACCGGGGAGCTGTTTTTT.

This clonotype was counted between two and nine times. The chain is built from TRBV4-3 and TRBJ2-1; D is undetermined. V was pared by 0 bases and J by 9 bases, with 12 bases between. Germline V CDR1 and CDR2: LGHNA, YSLEER. There are 14 residues in the CDR3. In DNA form, the CDR3 reads TGCGCCAGCAGCCAAGACCACCCGGGCCTTGAGCAGTTCTTC. Translation gives CASSQDHPGLEQFF.

This clonotype was counted only a few times. V gene TRBV14 combines with J gene TRBJ2-7; 7 bases match TRBD2. Germline V CDR1 and CDR2: SGHDN, FVKESK. Germline trimming cut 2 bases from V and 5 bases from J; bases unmatched to any gene: 9. The CDR3 covers 15 residues. CDR3 nucleotide sequence: TGTGCCAGCAGCCAACTACTCGGGAGGACCCACGAGCAGTACTTC. It codes for CASSQLLGRTHEQYF.

V and J are TRBV20-1 and TRBJ1-6, with 7 bases aligning to TRBD1. Looked up from germline, CDR1 is DFQATT and CDR2 is SNEGSKA (reference sequence). The CDR3 runs 11 residues. Trimming took 4 bases from V and 10 from J; bases not matched to a gene: 1. The CDR3 DNA reads TGCAGTGCTACGACAGGGTCACCCCTCCACTTT. The encoded protein is CSATTGSPLHF.

V and J are TRBV10-3 and TRBJ2-4, with a weak D call TRBD2 (6 bases). Germline lookup yields CDR1 ENHRY and CDR2 SYGVKD. This CDR3 is built from 15 residues. V gave up 4 bases and J gave up 1 base, with 11 bases separating them. CDR3: CAISAAGTAKNIQYF. CDR3 nucleotides: TGTGCCATCAGTGCGGCGGGAACGGCCAAAAACATTCAGTACTTC.

A few counts support this clonotype. The genes are TRBV18 and TRBJ1-2; D ambiguous. Germline loops: CDR1 KGHSH, CDR2 LQKENI. The ends were cut back, 3 bases at V and 4 bases at J, with 15 bases in the middle. The CDR3 extends over 15 amino acids. Here the CDR3 reads CASSPLSDIRYGYTF. The CDR3 bases are TGTGCCAGCTCACCCCTTTCCGATATCCGCTATGGCTACACCTTC.

The V gene is TRBV27, the J gene TRBJ2-2; 7 bases align to TRBD1. CDR3 length equals 17 residues. Germline loops: CDR1 MNHEY, CDR2 SMNVEV (reference sequence). The trim removed 6 bases at V and 0 bases at J, leaving 10 bases unmatched. The CDR3 spells CASRGRDRPPNTGELFF. CDR3 nucleotide sequence: TGTGCCAGCAGGGGACGGGACAGACCTCCGAACACCGGGGAGCTGTTTTTT.

This clonotype showed up many times. The V gene is TRBV28, the J gene TRBJ2-1; the D gene is possibly TRBD2 (6 bases). CDR3 length: 16 residues. Trimming stripped 5 bases from V and 7 bases from J, with 21 bases between. The germline gives CDR1 MDHEN, CDR2 SYDVKM. CDR3 region: CASSLLAGGPRNEQFF. CDR3 nucleotide sequence: TGTGCCAGCAGTCTCCTAGCTGGAGGGCCGAGGAATGAGCAGTTCTTC.

This clonotype was seen a handful of times. The rearrangement links TRBV11-2 to TRBJ2-1, with 7 bases lining up with TRBD2. V lost 5 bases, J lost 0 bases, and 7 bases stayed unmatched. The germline V gene has CDR1 SGHAT and CDR2 FQNNGV. The CDR3 totals 16 residues. The CDR3: CASSPQAGSSYNEQFF. The CDR3 DNA is TGTGCCAGCAGCCCTCAAGCGGGGAGCTCCTACAATGAGCAGTTCTTC.

The chain is built from TRBV15 and TRBJ2-5; 7 positions agree with TRBD1. The CDR3 spans 14 residues. Germline CDR1 LNHNV, CDR2 YYDKDF (reference sequence). The J segment lost 1 base and the V segment lost 6 bases, leaving 5 bases of the junction unmatched. This chain's CDR3 is CATSKGAPQETQYF. The CDR3, as DNA: TGTGCCACCAGTAAGGGGGCACCCCAAGAGACCCAGTACTTC. The full variable domain, in which reference TRBV15 and TRBJ2-5 provide the parts outside the CDR3, is DAMVIQNPRYQVTQFGKPVTLSCSQTLNHNVMYWYQQKSSQAPKLLFHYYDKDFNNEADTPDNFQSRRPNTSFCFLDIRSPGLGDTAMYLCATSKGAPQETQYFGPGTRLLVL.

This clonotype appeared a few times. This rearrangement joins TRBV6-2 or TRBV6-3 to TRBJ2-1; the match to TRBD1 covers 7 bases. In germline, CDR1 is MNHEY, CDR2 SVGEGT. The CDR3 extends over 17 amino acids. V was clipped by 6 bases and J by 0 bases; unmatched bases: 11. CDR3 DNA sequence: TGTGCCAGCAGCCCACTCCTGGACAGGAACTCCTACAATGAGCAGTTCTTC. Its protein product is CASSPLLDRNSYNEQFF.